The present T cell receptor beta chain was sequenced within a study of cytomegalovirus exposure and HLA in healthy donors. The study, taken as a whole, reports: Usually a TCR sequence was rare, but some public TCRs were found in many donors. Researchers counted around 170 TCR beta chains as cytomegalovirus-associated. The productive fraction for most TCR beta V segments was about 87% or about 30% in an earlier analysis. Most subjects had HLA-A and HLA-B alleles reportedly predicted accurately by TCR beta sequences.

CDR1 SGHNT and CDR2 YENEEA come from the germline V gene. The CDR3 runs 11 residues. Between the trimmed V and J ends, which lost 5 bases and 2 bases, there was a span of 4 bases. With regard to this clone: Its antigen is as yet unknown.

Primers for the PCR totalled 60 Vbeta and 13 Jbeta. Data came from immunoSEQ multiplex PCR; TCRdb stores just in-frame clones and leaves some out. The sample yields around 99,000 clones, 82% seen once. The chain couples TRBV11-3 to TRBJ2-7, with no clear D. The TCR was taken from a man aged 25 to 40 in good health and CMV-seropositive. The sample was PBMCs. The CDR3 sequence is CASSRAYEQYF. CDR3 sequence (DNA): TGTGCCAGCAGCCGCGCCTACGAGCAGTACTTC.